This TCR beta chain derives from a study of T cells after yellow fever vaccination. The study's findings and limits: It was a weaker secondary response, yet one that peaked faster, at day 5 versus 15. Abundant clonotypes from the bulk population could contaminate FACS-sorted repertoires.

Comments on this clonotype: The antigen is unknown.

TCRdb analysed the 5' RACE reads with MiXCR anew, one entry per CDR3 protein. The data show under 550,000 distinct CDR3 sequences, about a fifth seen once. This TCR was recovered from a man younger than 35 who received the YFV17D yellow fever vaccine. Sequenced here: PBMCs, sampled more than 20 days after the first yellow fever vaccination.

Written as DNA, the CDR3 is TGCGCCAGCAGGCTGGACGGATTCAATGAGCAGTTCTTC. Translating gives CASRLDGFNEQFF. V usage is TRBV5-1 and J usage is TRBJ2-1; D gene ambiguous. The V and J ends lost 5 bases and 6 bases respectively, with 12 bases between them. The V gene's germline CDR1 is SGHRS and CDR2 YFSETQ. The CDR3 loop spans 13 amino acids.